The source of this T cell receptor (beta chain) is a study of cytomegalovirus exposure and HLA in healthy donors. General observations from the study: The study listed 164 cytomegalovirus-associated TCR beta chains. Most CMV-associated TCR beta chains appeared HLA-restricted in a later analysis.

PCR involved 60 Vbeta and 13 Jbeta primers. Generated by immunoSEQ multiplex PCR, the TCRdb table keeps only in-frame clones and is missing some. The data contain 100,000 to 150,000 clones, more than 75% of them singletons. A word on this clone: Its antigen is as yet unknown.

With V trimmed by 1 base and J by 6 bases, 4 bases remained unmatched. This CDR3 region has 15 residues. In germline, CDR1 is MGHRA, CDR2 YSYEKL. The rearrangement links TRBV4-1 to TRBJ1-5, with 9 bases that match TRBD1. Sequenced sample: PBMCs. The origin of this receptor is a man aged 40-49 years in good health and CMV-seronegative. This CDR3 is CASSQGTGDSQPQHF. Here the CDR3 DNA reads TGCGCCAGCAGCCAAGGGACAGGGGATAGTCAGCCCCAGCATTTT.